Shown below are 32 T cell receptor beta chains from a single sample sequenced in a study of OX40 agonist ivuxolimab in advanced cancers. Generated by immunoSEQ multiplex PCR, the TCRdb table keeps only in-frame clones and is missing some. The data show 55,000 or so clones, 87% seen once. The specimen comprised CD4+ or CD8+ T cells sorted from blood, sampled in a trial of the OX40 agonist ivuxolimab. The receptors derive from an adult with an advanced solid tumor such as melanoma, head and neck, liver or kidney cancer.

DNA for the CDR3: TGTGCCAGCAGCCCTACAGGGGGCATGCAGCCCCAGCATTTT. Protein: CASSPTGGMQPQHF. V usage is TRBV7-3 and J usage is TRBJ1-5; 9 bases agree with TRBD1. Germline trimming cut 5 bases from V and 7 bases from J; bases unmatched to any gene: 6. CDR3 length: 14 amino acids. Germline V lookup: CDR1 SGHTA, CDR2 FQGTGA.

CDR3 protein: CASSPGVDEKLFF. The CDR3 bases are TGTGCCAGCTCACCAGGGGTTGACGAAAAACTGTTTTTT. The chain has TRBV18 and TRBJ1-4; no reliable D call. Per the germline V gene, CDR1 is KGHSH and CDR2 is LQKENI. Trimming took off 2 bases at V and 8 bases at J, with 9 bases between the two ends. This CDR3 contains 13 residues.

The chain links TRBV18 to TRBJ2-1; no reliable D call. CDR3 length: 13 amino acids. The ends were cut back, 11 bases at V and 4 bases at J, with 15 bases in the middle. Germline loops: CDR1 KGHSH, CDR2 LQKENI. The CDR3 loop is CAAGPDKYNEQFF. The CDR3, as DNA: TGTGCCGCTGGTCCAGACAAGTACAATGAGCAGTTCTTC.

The rearrangement joins TRBV27 to TRBJ2-7, with no clear D. V lost 2 bases, J lost 8 bases, and 13 bases lay in between. Germline lookup yields CDR1 MNHEY and CDR2 SMNVEV (reference sequence). The CDR3 spans 13 residues. CDR3 nucleotide sequence: TGTGCCAGCAGTTTAACGGAGATAAACAAGCAGTACTTC. Protein product: CASSLTEINKQYF.

The chain has TRBV29-1 and TRBJ2-3; no clear D. The CDR3 runs 13 residues. V gave up 2 bases and J gave up 7 bases, with 13 bases separating them. The germline CDR1 and CDR2 sequences are SQVTM and ANQGSEA. The CDR3 DNA sequence: TGCAGCGTTGAATCCAGCACGTCAAATACGCAGTATTTT. This codes for CSVESSTSNTQYF.

The rearrangement joins TRBV18 to TRBJ2-1; no definite D call. The CDR3 is 13 amino acids. In germline, CDR1 is KGHSH, CDR2 LQKENI. The V and J ends lost 1 base and 6 bases respectively, with 7 bases between them. CDR3 residues: CASSPLGPNEQFF. In DNA form, the CDR3 reads TGTGCCAGCTCACCACTAGGTCCCAATGAGCAGTTCTTC.

Of note for this clone: At the DNA level, this CDR3 is encoded by other sequences in the same sample as well. The chain is built from TRBV4-1 and TRBJ1-2; D possibly corresponds to TRBD1 (5 bases). The CDR3 has 14 amino acids. The germline V gene has CDR1 MGHRA and CDR2 YSYEKL. V shed 0 bases and J shed 5 bases, with 10 bases lying between them. CDR3 sequence: CASSQDRGTYGYTF. In DNA form, the CDR3 reads TGCGCCAGCAGCCAAGACAGAGGGACGTATGGCTACACCTTC.

The genes are TRBV28 and TRBJ2-7; D gene uncertain. Trimming left V 6 bases short and J 2 bases short, with 14 bases between. The germline gives CDR1 MDHEN, CDR2 SYDVKM. The CDR3 has 14 residues. The DNA of the CDR3 is TGTGCCAGCAGCCGAAACGGGCCACCCTACGAGCAGTACTTC. Its protein is CASSRNGPPYEQYF.

The table lists this clone with a count of one. The V call is TRBV18, the J call TRBJ1-5, with a weak D call TRBD1 (6 bases). Germline CDR1 and CDR2: KGHSH and LQKENI. With 2 bases removed from V and 7 bases from J, the gap between germline ends came to 15 bases. The CDR3 consists of 15 residues. The CDR3 DNA reads TGTGCCAGCTCACCAGGGGGGGGGACAAGACAGCCCCAGCATTTT. Its translation is CASSPGGGTRQPQHF.

The chain recombines TRBV6-4 with TRBJ2-2, with D possibly matching TRBD1 (6 bases). In germline, CDR1 is MRHNA, CDR2 SNTAGT. V was cut by 3 bases and J by 1 base, with 12 bases left in between. The CDR3 totals 16 residues. In nucleotides, the CDR3 is TGTGCCAGCAGTGAACTACCGGGACAGAACACCGGGGAGCTGTTTTTT. Its translation is CASSELPGQNTGELFF.

The V and J genes are TRBV11-1 and TRBJ1-1, with D tentatively TRBD1 (5 bases). CDR1 is SGHAT, CDR2 FQDESV, per germline (reference sequence). Trimming left V 2 bases short and J 0 bases short, with 13 bases between. This CDR3 has 16 residues. CDR3: CASSLLGDLMNTEAFF. As DNA, the CDR3 is TGTGCCAGCAGCTTATTGGGGGACCTCATGAACACTGAAGCTTTCTTT.

The chain joins TRBV28 to TRBJ1-5; the D is unclear. The V gene's germline CDR1 is MDHEN and CDR2 SYDVKM. The ends were cut back, 6 bases at V and 0 bases at J, with 12 bases in the middle. The CDR3 covers 15 residues. This chain's CDR3 is CASSRTRYSNQPQHF. The CDR3 coding sequence is TGTGCCAGCAGCCGTACACGTTATAGCAATCAGCCCCAGCATTTT.

Only one count was recorded for this clone. V usage is TRBV5-1 and J usage is TRBJ1-1, with D uncertain. The germline V gene has CDR1 SGHRS and CDR2 YFSETQ. V lost 4 bases, J lost 7 bases, and 20 bases lay in between. The CDR3 is 15 amino acids. The CDR3 region has the DNA TGCGCCAGCAGCCCGCCTCGCCCCGGCGGGTTTGAAGCTTTCTTT. This encodes CASSPPRPGGFEAFF. Together with reference TRBV5-1 and TRBJ1-1, the CDR3 gives the full variable domain: KAGVTQTPRYLIKTRGQQVTLSCSPISGHRSVSWYQQTPGQGLQFLFEYFSETQRNKGNFPGRFSGRQFSNSRSEMNVSTLELGDSALYLCASSPPRPGGFEAFFGQGTRLTVV.

The chain has TRBV29-1 and TRBJ1-1; D perhaps matches TRBD1 (6 bases). This CDR3 contains 13 residues. Trimming stripped 3 bases from V and 4 bases from J, with 12 bases between. The germline V gene has CDR1 SQVTM and CDR2 ANQGSEA. CDR3 in DNA: TGCAGCGTTGATAGGGGGGGTCCCACTGAAGCTTTCTTT. Protein product: CSVDRGGPTEAFF.

Notes on this clone: Other DNA sequences in the same sample also yield this CDR3. The V gene is TRBV7-2, the J gene TRBJ2-7, with 11 bases fitting TRBD2. Trimming removed 3 bases from V and 1 base from J; junction bases left unmatched: 5. The CDR3 has 16 amino acids. The germline CDR1 and CDR2 sequences are SGHTA and FQGNSA. CDR3 sequence (DNA): TGTGCCAGCAGCTTTTCCGGGACTAGCGGTTCCTACGAGCAGTACTTC. This sequence encodes CASSFSGTSGSYEQYF.

This chain uses TRBV18 with TRBJ2-7; D is unresolved. V was trimmed by 1 base and J by 2 bases, leaving 12 bases between them. The germline V gene has CDR1 KGHSH and CDR2 LQKENI. The length of the CDR3 is 15 residues. In nucleotides, the CDR3 is TGTGCCAGCTCACCACAGGGTATGGGCCCCTACGAGCAGTACTTC. Translated: CASSPQGMGPYEQYF.

The V call is TRBV14, the J call TRBJ2-1; D not certain. Germline V gene data show CDR1 as SGHDN and CDR2 as FVKESK. The CDR3 consists of 17 residues. V was clipped by 1 base and J by 4 bases, with 17 bases between them. CDR3 region: CASSQASGRRSYNEQFF. CDR3 sequence (DNA): TGTGCCAGCAGCCAAGCGTCCGGGCGAAGGTCTTACAATGAGCAGTTCTTC.

This chain connects TRBV6-5 to TRBJ2-2; TRBD1 is a possible D gene (7 bases). This CDR3 is 15 amino acids long. Germline-derived CDR1 and CDR2 are MNHEY and SVGAGI. Trimming took 5 bases from V and 0 from J, leaving 10 bases between them. CDR3 bases: TGTGCCAGCAGTGCGGGACAGCCGAACACCGGGGAGCTGTTTTTT. Protein product: CASSAGQPNTGELFF.

The chain links TRBV28 to TRBJ2-7; TRBD1 might be the D (6 bases). Germline V gene lookup returns CDR1 MDHEN and CDR2 SYDVKM. The CDR3 is 15 amino acids. Trimming pared 3 bases from V and 2 bases from J, leaving 14 bases between. The CDR3 DNA reads as TGTGCCAGCAGTTTCATGCAGGGGACCCCCTACGAGCAGTACTTC. It translates to CASSFMQGTPYEQYF.

The gene calls are TRBV10-3 and TRBJ1-2; D is unresolved. Trimming left V 0 bases short and J 4 bases short, with 3 bases between. Germline CDR1 reads ENHRY; CDR2 reads SYGVKD. This CDR3 is 12 amino acids long. Here the CDR3 DNA reads TGTGCCATCAGTGAGTCTGGCTATGGCTACACCTTC. Its protein is CAISESGYGYTF.

This clone was picked up a small number of times. The rearrangement joins TRBV21-1 to TRBJ1-6; TRBD1 is taken as the D call from the table, unchecked against the DNA. TRBV21-1 has pseudogene status. The CDR3 has 19 amino acids. CDR3 in DNA: TGTGCCAGCAGCAAAACCCTATGGACAGTTAGCTCCTATAATTCACCCCTCCACTTT. It yields the protein CASSKTLWTVSSYNSPLHF.

The chain uses TRBV6-6 and TRBJ2-1; maybe TRBD1 (5 bases). Looked up from germline, CDR1 is MNHNY and CDR2 is SVGAGI (reference sequence). The CDR3 consists of 11 residues. The V end lost 7 bases, the J end lost 8 bases, and 9 bases lay between the germline ends. The CDR3 DNA reads TGTGCCAGCACCCAAGGGGATGAGCAGTTCTTC. Encoded protein: CASTQGDEQFF.

The chain uses TRBV10-2 and TRBJ2-1; TRBD2 matches at 13 bases. The ends lost 3 bases at V and 8 bases at J; junction bases unmatched: 10. The CDR3 sequence is 17 residues long. Per germline, CDR1 WSHSY and CDR2 SAAADI. The CDR3 loop reads CASSDYGLAGVSDEQFF. In DNA form, the CDR3 reads TGCGCCAGCAGTGATTACGGACTAGCGGGAGTAAGCGATGAGCAGTTCTTC.

This chain uses TRBV7-9 with TRBJ1-1; D remains ambiguous. CDR1 is SEHNR and CDR2 is FQNEAQ in the germline V gene (reference sequence). The CDR3 runs to 14 residues. V lost 2 bases and J lost 8, with 15 bases in between. CDR3 sequence (DNA): TGTGCCAGCAGCTTAAGTTCCTCTACGAGAGAAGCTTTCTTT. Translated: CASSLSSSTREAFF.

V is TRBV2 and J is TRBJ1-1; D call uncertain. This CDR3 comprises 13 residues. Germline-derived CDR1 and CDR2 are SNHLY and FYNNEI. Trimming stripped 6 bases from V and 1 base from J, with 9 bases between. This chain's CDR3 is CASRPTGNTEAFF. CDR3 coding DNA: TGTGCCAGCAGGCCGACTGGGAACACTGAAGCTTTCTTT.

The CDR3 DNA reads as TGTGCCAGCAGTTTTCCCGGGGGCGCGAACACCGGGGAGCTGTTTTTT. Amino acid sequence: CASSFPGGANTGELFF. V is TRBV28 and J is TRBJ2-2, with D possibly called TRBD1 or TRBD2 (6 bases each). The germline CDR1 and CDR2 sequences are MDHEN and SYDVKM. The CDR3 is made up of 16 amino acids. V lost 3 bases and J lost 0, with 11 bases in between.

A single count supports this clone. This CDR3 is CASLQGAHTDTQYF. The CDR3 DNA is TGTGCCTCTTTACAGGGGGCCCACACAGATACGCAGTATTTT. The J gene is TRBJ2-3, the V gene TRBV30; 9 nucleotides align to TRBD1. The CDR3 runs 14 residues. V shed 7 bases and J 2 bases; nucleotides not matched to a gene: 7. Germline assignment: CDR1 GTSNPN and CDR2 SVGIG (reference sequence).

This clone was found a few times. V usage is TRBV2 and J usage is TRBJ2-7; 11 bases are shared with TRBD1. J gave up 2 bases and V 6 bases, and 0 bases lay outside the gene matches. This CDR3 region has 13 residues. Per the germline V gene, CDR1 is SNHLY and CDR2 is FYNNEI. In DNA, the CDR3 is TGTGCCAGCAGGGGACAGGGGGCCTACGAGCAGTACTTC. Amino acids: CASRGQGAYEQYF.

This clone has just a few counts. The chain has TRBV15 and TRBJ2-7; the D gene is possibly TRBD2 (6 bases). CDR3 length: 13 amino acids. From germline, CDR1 is LNHNV and CDR2 YYDKDF (reference sequence). Between the trimmed V and J ends, which lost 0 bases and 4 bases, there was a span of 7 bases. CDR3: CATSRDLAYEQYF. The CDR3 DNA is TGTGCCACCAGCAGAGACCTAGCGTACGAGCAGTACTTC.

The V call is TRBV5-1, the J call TRBJ2-5; D is possibly TRBD1 or TRBD2 (5 bases each). Trimming took 0 bases from V and 1 from J, leaving 16 bases between them. CDR3 length: 17 amino acids. Germline CDR1 SGHRS, CDR2 YFSETQ. The CDR3 nucleotides are TGCGCCAGCAGCTTGGGGGCCGGCCGGGGCCTCCAAGAGACCCAGTACTTC. It yields the protein CASSLGAGRGLQETQYF.

The V call is TRBV2, the J call TRBJ2-7; 8 positions agree with TRBD1. Germline CDR1 is SNHLY and CDR2 is FYNNEI. The V segment lost 10 bases and the J segment 7 bases; nucleotides outside the gene matches: 9. The CDR3 totals 12 residues. The CDR3 region has the DNA TGTGCCACCAAGGGACAGGCCGCGGAGCAGTACTTC. Translating it yields CATKGQAAEQYF.

The rearrangement uses TRBV15 and TRBJ1-2; D gene ambiguous. Germline CDR1 is LNHNV and CDR2 is YYDKDF (reference sequence). V gave up 2 bases and J gave up 0 bases, with 4 bases separating them. The CDR3 consists of 13 residues. The CDR3 nucleotides are TGTGCCACCAGCAGACGAGCTAACTATGGCTACACCTTC. This translates into CATSRRANYGYTF.